This T cell receptor beta chain was captured in a study of cytomegalovirus exposure and HLA in healthy donors. PCR was performed using 60 Vbeta and 13 Jbeta primers. TCRdb's copy holds only in-frame clones and misses some; the assay was immunoSEQ multiplex PCR. The sample yields about 190,000 clones, about 80% seen once. As for this clone: Antigen unknown.

Study-wide results and limits: Prior analysis indicated that the majority of TCR beta V segments exhibited productivity approximately 90% or approximately 30% of the time. Later work found that TCR association rates differed between HLA loci; DRB1 had the most and HLA-C the fewest. Later work showed greater clonal expansion in HLA-associated TCR beta chains than in equally common others.

This CDR3 is 14 amino acids long. Germline V lookup: CDR1 MNHNS, CDR2 SASEGT. Trimming cost V 3 bases and J 4 bases, with 9 bases left between them. The chain carries TRBV6-1 and TRBJ2-2, with unresolved D. This clonotype was obtained from a woman aged 25 to 45 in good health and CMV-seropositive. Sequencing was carried out using PBMCs. This CDR3 is CASSDQVRTGELFF. CDR3 nucleotides: TGTGCCAGCAGTGACCAGGTTCGCACCGGGGAGCTGTTTTTT.